This T cell receptor beta chain comes out of a study of shared clonotypes between healthy human individuals. Study context: Three plates were used per donor for CD4 naive, three for CD4 memory, two for CD8 naive and one for CD8 memory. Study-level points and caveats: As a rule, naive subsets had a larger estimated richness than memory subsets.

The naive CD8 subset, CD45RO-negative cells positively selected for CCR7, excluded terminally differentiated effector memory CD45RA+ cells. Sequencing used immunoSEQ multiplex PCR; TCRdb keeps in-frame clones, though not all of them. This sample has about 550,000 clones, with about 95% found just once. Regarding this clone: The antigen remains unidentified.

Germline values: CDR1 LNHDA, CDR2 SQIVND (reference sequence). This CDR3 has 17 residues. Trimming removed 3 bases from V and 4 bases from J, with 19 bases in between. The sequence was collected from a woman aged 25 to 39 in good health. This sequence joins TRBV19 and TRBJ2-4; a possible D gene is TRBD2 (5 bases). The specimen sequenced was naive CD8+ T cells sorted from blood. This CDR3 is CASSIRSGSSTKNIQYF. The CDR3 coding sequence is TGTGCCAGTAGTATCAGATCGGGGTCCTCTACGAAAAACATTCAGTACTTC.